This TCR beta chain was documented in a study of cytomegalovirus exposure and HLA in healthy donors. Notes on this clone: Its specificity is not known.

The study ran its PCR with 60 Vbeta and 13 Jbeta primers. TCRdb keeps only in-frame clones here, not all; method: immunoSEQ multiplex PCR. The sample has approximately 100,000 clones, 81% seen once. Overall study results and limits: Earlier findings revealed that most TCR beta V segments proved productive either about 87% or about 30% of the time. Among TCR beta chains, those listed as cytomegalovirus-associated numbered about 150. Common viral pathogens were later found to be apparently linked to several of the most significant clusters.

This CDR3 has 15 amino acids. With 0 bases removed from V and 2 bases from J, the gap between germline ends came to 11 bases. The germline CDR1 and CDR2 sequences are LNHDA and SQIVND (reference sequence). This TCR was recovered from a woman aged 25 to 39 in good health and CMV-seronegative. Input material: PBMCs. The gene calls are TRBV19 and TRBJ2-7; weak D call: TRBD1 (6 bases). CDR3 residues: CASSIEGAATYEQYF. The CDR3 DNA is TGTGCCAGTAGTATAGAGGGGGCGGCAACCTACGAGCAGTACTTC.